The source of this T cell receptor beta chain is a study of cytomegalovirus exposure and HLA in healthy donors (dated by TCRdb to 2016 to 2017). For the study in its entirety: According to an earlier analysis of 587 of the donors, about 179 million T cells yielded 117 million unique TCR beta sequences and about 300 Gb of sequence data. In addition to the first cohort of 666 subjects, a separate validation cohort of about 120 different subjects was used. Among the approximately 400 genotyped donors, approximately 81% belonged to the genetic ancestry cluster associated with self-reported Caucasian donors. In a later analysis, previously published TCR beta repertoires from roughly 710 donors were re-analyzed and high-resolution HLA genotyping was added so that TCR occurrence patterns could be studied. To predict cytomegalovirus infection status, the study brought together high-throughput TCR immunosequencing, statistical association of individual TCRs with disease status, and machine learning. Among a few hundred genotyped donors of the cohort, an average of approximately 250,000 unique TCR beta nucleotide sequences were sequenced per donor, about a sixth of them non-productive. All discovery cohort repertoires had been generated using a single sequencing platform. The study aimed to test whether cataloging public T cell receptors could reveal signatures of past pathogen exposure. The number of typed donors differed by locus: 629-630 for A, B, C, DRB1 and DQB1; approximately 520 for DQA1; some 590 for DPA1; and about 470 for DPB1. To decide whether each TCR beta V gene segment behaved as functional or pseudogenic, an earlier analysis of approximately 620 of the donors relied on high-throughput TCR beta sequencing. Roughly 300 gigabases of sequencing data and around 88 million unique TCR sequences made up an early release that covered several hundred HLA-typed donors. About five DR-DQ haplotypes were treated as single units for association and clustering because of strong linkage in the cohort. A later genetic analysis used genome-wide SNP genotypes for about three fifths of the 666 donors, treating that subset as a discovery cohort. Donor age, sex, ethnicity and CMV serostatus were compiled alongside the repertoire data. The study used immunosequencing to profile the T cell repertoires of approximately 690 subjects and linked those repertoires to cytomegalovirus serostatus. Both class I and class II loci were covered by HLA typing, at four-digit resolution. Rather than using new phenotypic data, the later analysis identified candidate immune exposures from TCR beta sequences and from how often those sequences occurred across donors.

The library was prepared using the immunoSEQ multiplex PCR assay. The multiplex PCR relied on a mix of 60 forward primers for TCR Vbeta segments and 13 reverse primers for TCR Jbeta segments. A multiplex PCR assay on genomic DNA amplified the CDR3 region of rearranged TCR beta genes. On the Illumina HiSeq System, the amplified TCR beta libraries were sequenced as 87-base-pair reads. Per the authors' processing: In a later analysis, tens of millions of unique TCR beta chains were counted across the roughly 700 repertoires, and around 11 million of these chains were shared by at least two donors. A nearest-neighbor algorithm error-corrected the raw reads and collapsed the reads into unique sequences, merging closely related sequences to remove PCR and sequencing errors. Alignment of CDR3 sequences to IMGT reference sequences was used to assign V, D and J gene segments. For a sequence to be retained, a match of at least six nucleotides to both a V gene segment and a J gene segment was required. Rearrangements were called productive when the CDR3 lacked stop codons and stayed in frame with V and J; all others were non-productive. CDR3 was defined according to IMGT convention as the region running from the second conserved V-encoded cysteine to the conserved J-encoded phenylalanine. In an earlier analysis of 587 of the donors, sequences lacking an unambiguous match to a single V gene segment were excluded. In an earlier analysis of approximately 590 of the donors, a V segment was called functional when productive rearrangements were above 56.7%, and segregating when the standard deviation between donors exceeded 5%. A statistical classification framework was developed to diagnose cytomegalovirus status using the catalog of TCR beta chain sequences. A later analysis assigned V and J genes by comparing TCR nucleotide sequences with IMGT/GENE-DB human TR gene sequences. Using the TCRdist pipeline, a later analysis assigned CDR3 sequences along with most-parsimonious VDJ recombination scenarios. In a later analysis, each TCR beta chain was defined by its CDR3 amino acid sequence together with its V-gene family, and reads without a unique V-gene family were excluded. In a later analysis, 450 to 600 highly shared, low-generation-probability nucleotide sequences were removed to address suspected cross-contamination and a sequencing artifact. A later analysis calculated a clonal expansion index for each public chain from normalized within-repertoire ranks of inferred template counts. Generation probabilities in a later analysis came from a VDJ recombination model fitted to out-of-frame rearrangements, and those results were checked against IGoR. Hypergeometric tests were used in a later analysis to score TCR-TCR, TCR-HLA and TCR-CMV co-occurrence, with a repertoire-size bias correction applied to the TCR pairs. To estimate false discovery rates, a later analysis permuted the HLA or CMV assignments 20 times. In a later analysis, co-occurring TCRs were grouped using DBSCAN, and TCRdist sequence similarity was added for clustering within HLA-allele-positive subsets. For co-occurrence clustering, repertoires with fewer than 30,000 or more than 120,000 public chains were excluded, along with four or five repertoires with anomalous nucleotide sharing. TCRdb stores this immuneACCESS table with in-frame sequences only. Part of the clones is absent; in the studies checked, under half of the shortfall reflects unresolved V genes, and no reason is known for the rest. V and J calls and clone size are those listed in that table; D and trimming were worked out from the DNA. Counted in this sample were 100,000 to 150,000 clones; 77% of them appeared once. The ten largest clonotypes hold roughly 3.9% of the sample.

Based on the germline V gene (reference sequence), the CDR1 and CDR2 sequences are MNHEY and SMNVEV. Counted from cysteine to phenylalanine, this CDR3 has 15 amino acids. CDR3 DNA only is kept here, 45 bases in frame from base 1. Overall results and qualifications from the work: Most TCR sequences were seen in very few donors, while some public TCRs were found in many individuals. Three of the identified cytomegalovirus-associated TCR beta chains were confirmed in vitro to be specific for cytomegalovirus antigens. A further reported finding was that TCR beta sequences accurately predicted the HLA-A and HLA-B alleles for most subjects in the first cohort. Linkage disequilibrium might explain the correlated functional status among segregating V segments, but an unknown experimental factor could not be ruled out. Because counts were too low, about 17 rarely observed V segments, including chromosome 9 orphons, were excluded from the earlier analysis of about 500 of the donors. The presence/absence analyses assumed that sequencing depth was roughly uniform across donors, and that assumption may not be true. The only immune exposure information available for the cohort was CMV serostatus. V-gene and J-gene trimming of TCR beta chains was associated with a missense DCLRE1C variant in a later genetic analysis, and the association was replicated in an independent cohort. The 87-base-pair reads could not distinguish some IMGT-functional V segments, including TRBV6-2 and TRBV6-3, so those segments were excluded. The cohort was sequenced for TCR beta chains only, and without alpha or paired-chain data the features that could be detected were limited. In the study, some 160 TCR beta chains were listed as associated with cytomegalovirus. In a later analysis, TCR association rates were found to vary across HLA loci, with the most associated TCRs seen for DRB1 alleles and the fewest for HLA-C alleles. Because HLA typing was missing for some donors at each locus, association tests included only the typed subset. In an earlier analysis of some 640 of the donors, most TCR beta V segments were observed in productive rearrangements about 87% or about 30% of the time, broadly matching IMGT annotations. Assigning TCR associations to individual alleles was difficult when HLA alleles, especially DR and DQ, strongly co-occurred. A group of highly shared sequence variants was considered likely to be a technical artifact of the sequencing pipeline. The classifier was reported to diagnose cytomegalovirus status with high specificity and sensitivity in both the original cohort and the validation cohort. A later analysis found that most CMV-associated TCR beta chains appeared HLA-restricted, with HLA associations seemingly driven largely by CMV exposure. In a later analysis, HLA-associated TCR beta chains showed more clonal expansion and lower generation probabilities than non-associated chains that were equally common. According to a later analysis, parvovirus B19, influenza, CMV and Epstein-Barr virus appeared linked to several top co-occurrence clusters. The authors suggested that the approach could potentially be generalized to other disease states and immunological phenotypes. A later analysis associated about 16,000 TCR beta sequences with specific HLA alleles at a false discovery rate of 0.05. Compared with the 666-donor mean, donors in an Asian-associated ancestry cluster had fewer N-insertions in productive TCRs, according to a later genetic analysis.

Points on this clone: Its cognate antigen has yet to be identified. The junction differs from germline at one of its ends, possibly a read error.

The cohort was made up of 666 healthy bone marrow donors. Cohort members were all nominally healthy when sampled, although unrecorded immune exposures were likely present. The donor was CMV seropositive and was included in the group of 250 to 350 seropositive cohort members. Every donor gave a peripheral blood sample, and the peripheral blood mononuclear cells from that sample were used for TCR beta sequencing. Genomic DNA extraction from the blood cell samples was performed with the Qiagen DNeasy Blood Extraction Kit. The sequenced sample was PBMCs. The sequence links TRBV27 to TRBJ2-7, and TRBD2 matches 12 of the central bases. The sequence was collected from a male donor in good health and CMV-seropositive. The nucleotides are TGTGCCACCAGTCCCCTAGCGGGAGGGCTATACGAGCAGTACTTC. Translation gives CATSPLAGGLYEQYF.